This TCR beta chain was obtained from a study of OX40 agonist ivuxolimab in advanced cancers. Turning to the overall study: Ivuxolimab was a fully human IgG2 agonistic monoclonal antibody targeting the costimulatory receptor OX40 (CD134). Peripheral TCRbeta sequencing aimed to test whether ivuxolimab altered TCR sequence diversity and caused clonal T-cell expansion. Among the roughly 52 dose-escalation patients, 19 had hepatocellular carcinoma, some 15 melanoma, 9 renal cell carcinoma and 9 head and neck cancer. Three dose-escalation patients achieved partial responses, one with hepatocellular carcinoma and two with cutaneous melanoma. Intravenous ivuxolimab was administered to patients every 2 weeks at six dose levels: 0.01, 0.1, 0.3, 1.5, 3 and 10 mg/kg. The paper describes the monotherapy dose-escalation part (N of about 54 patients) of the phase I trial of ivuxolimab. Patients were allowed to have had prior anti-PD-1, anti-PD-L1 or anti-CTLA-4 therapy, and approximately 39% of the dose-escalation patients had been treated with checkpoint inhibitors. A male proportion of 70% to 90% and a mean age of approximately 58 years, ranging from roughly 23 to 85, were recorded for the dose-escalation cohort.

Overall study outcomes, separate from this receptor: Low levels of normalized T-cell clonal expansion were also seen in some patients who did not respond. Clonal expansion of both CD4+ and CD8+ blood T cells was observed from baseline to week 6 at doses 0.1 to 3.0 mg/kg. Antigen specificity was not determined for the clonally expanded peripheral T cells. In the 0.1-3.0 mg/kg groups, partial responders had among the lowest normalized peripheral clonal expansion, particularly in CD8+ T cells. After ivuxolimab, more expanded clones were found on average in CD8+ T cells than in CD4+ T cells.

For sequencing of the TCRbeta CDR3 region, genomic DNA was extracted from the sorted cells. The immunoSEQ Assay was used for sequencing of TCRbeta CDR3 regions. TCRdb took over this immuneACCESS table, retaining in-frame rearrangements with V and J assigned. Such tables are incomplete; in checked studies, under half of the missing clones stem from an unresolved V gene, and the remainder is unexplained. Across this sample there are approximately 60,000 clones, with approximately 88% seen only once. The ten largest clones capture 2% to 3% of the sample. The germline V gene supplies CDR1 MNHEY and CDR2 SVGAGI. V drops 5 bases and J drops 6 bases, leaving 10 bases in between. From the cysteine up to the phenylalanine, the CDR3 has a length of 12 residues. Of the read, only the CDR3 DNA is kept; its 36 bases are in frame from base 1. About this clone: Its cognate antigen has yet to be identified. The record has no base qualities; no much larger clone is one base away.

Patients with autoimmune disease history or receiving systemic immunosuppression were excluded from the trial. Peripheral blood for TCR sequencing was drawn from every dose cohort at baseline, at cycle 4 day 1 and at cycle 7 day 1. Samples were obtained from an open-label, multicenter, first-in-human phase I dose-escalation trial of ivuxolimab. Adults with locally advanced or metastatic head and neck squamous cell, hepatocellular, melanoma or renal cell carcinoma were enrolled in the trial. Before TCR sequencing, CD4+ T cells and CD8+ T cells were sorted from peripheral blood as separate populations.

Sequenced material: CD4+ or CD8+ T cells sorted from blood, taken in a trial of the OX40 agonist ivuxolimab. The sequence links TRBV6-5 to TRBJ1-2; no confident D gene assignment can be made. The TCR was taken from an adult with an advanced solid tumor such as melanoma, head and neck, liver or kidney cancer. The CDR3 loop reads CASSTARDGYTF. The DNA sequence is TGTGCCAGCAGTACGGCCCGGGATGGCTACACCTTC.